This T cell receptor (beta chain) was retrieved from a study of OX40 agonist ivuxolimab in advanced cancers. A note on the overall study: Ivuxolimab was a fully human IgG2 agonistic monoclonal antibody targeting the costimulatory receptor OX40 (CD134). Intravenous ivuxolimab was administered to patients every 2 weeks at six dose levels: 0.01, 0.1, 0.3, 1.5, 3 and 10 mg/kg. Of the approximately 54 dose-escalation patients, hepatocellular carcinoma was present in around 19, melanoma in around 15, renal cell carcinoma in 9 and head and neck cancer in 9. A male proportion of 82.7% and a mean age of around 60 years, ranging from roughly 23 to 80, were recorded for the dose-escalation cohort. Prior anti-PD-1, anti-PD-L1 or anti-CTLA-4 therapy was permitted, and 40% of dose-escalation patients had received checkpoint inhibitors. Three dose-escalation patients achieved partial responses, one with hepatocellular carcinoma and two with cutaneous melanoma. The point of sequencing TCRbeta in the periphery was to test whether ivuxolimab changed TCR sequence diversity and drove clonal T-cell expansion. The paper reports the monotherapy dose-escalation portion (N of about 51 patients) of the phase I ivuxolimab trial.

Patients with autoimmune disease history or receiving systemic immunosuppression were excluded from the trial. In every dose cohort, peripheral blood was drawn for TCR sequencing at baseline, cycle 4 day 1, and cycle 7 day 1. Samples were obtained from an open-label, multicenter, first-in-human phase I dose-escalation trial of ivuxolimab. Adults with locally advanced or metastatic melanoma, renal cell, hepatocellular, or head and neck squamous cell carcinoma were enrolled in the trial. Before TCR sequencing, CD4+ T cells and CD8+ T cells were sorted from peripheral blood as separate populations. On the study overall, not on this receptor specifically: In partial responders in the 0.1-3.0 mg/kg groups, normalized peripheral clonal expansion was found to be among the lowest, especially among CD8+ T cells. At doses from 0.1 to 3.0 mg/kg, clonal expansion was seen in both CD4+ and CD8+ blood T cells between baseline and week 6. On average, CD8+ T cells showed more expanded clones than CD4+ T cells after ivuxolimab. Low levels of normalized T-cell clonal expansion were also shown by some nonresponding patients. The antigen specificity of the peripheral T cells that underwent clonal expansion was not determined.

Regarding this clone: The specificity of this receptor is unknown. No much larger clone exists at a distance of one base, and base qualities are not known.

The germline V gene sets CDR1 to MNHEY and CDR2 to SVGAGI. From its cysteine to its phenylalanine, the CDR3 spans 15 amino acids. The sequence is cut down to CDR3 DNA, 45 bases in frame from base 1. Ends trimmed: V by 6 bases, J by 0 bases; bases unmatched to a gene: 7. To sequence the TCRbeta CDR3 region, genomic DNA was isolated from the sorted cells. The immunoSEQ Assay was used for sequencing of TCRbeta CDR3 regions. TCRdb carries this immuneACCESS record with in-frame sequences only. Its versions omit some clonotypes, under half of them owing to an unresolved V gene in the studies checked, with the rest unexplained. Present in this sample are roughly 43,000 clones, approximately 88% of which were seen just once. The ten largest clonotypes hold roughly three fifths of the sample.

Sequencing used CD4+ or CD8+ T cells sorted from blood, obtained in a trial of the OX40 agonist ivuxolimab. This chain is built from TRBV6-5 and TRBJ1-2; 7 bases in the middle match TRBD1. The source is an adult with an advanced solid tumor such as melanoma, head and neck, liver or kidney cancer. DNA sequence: TGTGCCAGCAGAGGACAGGTGGAGGCTAACTATGGCTACACCTTC. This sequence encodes CASRGQVEANYGYTF.